These T cell receptor beta chains were read from a single sample in a study of cytomegalovirus exposure and HLA in healthy donors. The protocol was immunoSEQ multiplex PCR, while the TCRdb copy is restricted to in-frame clones and leaves out a portion. Here the sample spans roughly 120,000 clones, 8.5% being singletons. The sequencing sample was made of PBMCs. The receptors come from a man aged 35-49 years in good health and CMV-seronegative. CDR3s leave out the opening cysteine and the closing phenylalanine or tryptophan.

len: 15
j_gene: TRBJ2-1
v_gene: TRBV7-9
CDR3aa: ASSLALRAGEYNEQF

len: 9
j_gene: TRBJ2-5
v_gene: TRBV29-1
CDR3aa: SVARGGTQY

len: 11
j_gene: TRBJ2-7
v_gene: TRBV7-2
CDR3aa: ASSLTGAREQY

len: 12
j_gene: TRBJ1-1
v_gene: TRBV18
CDR3aa: ASSPQQGDTEAF

len: 15
j_gene: TRBJ2-2
v_gene: TRBV5-1
CDR3aa: ASSHRGQGRSAGELF

len: 16
j_gene: TRBJ2-5
v_gene: TRBV2
CDR3aa: ASSERLAGVLLQETQY

len: 12
j_gene: TRBJ1-1
v_gene: TRBV5-1
CDR3aa: ASSRGVGVTEAF

len: 10
j_gene: TRBJ1-1
v_gene: TRBV12-5
CDR3aa: ASQGLYTEAF

len: 13
j_gene: TRBJ2-5
v_gene: TRBV19
CDR3aa: ASSTVGGRRETQY

len: 13
j_gene: TRBJ1-3
v_gene: TRBV11-2
CDR3aa: ASSPVRTGRDTIY

len: 13
j_gene: TRBJ2-7
v_gene: TRBV7-2
CDR3aa: ASSSGTSGPRVQY

len: 10
j_gene: TRBJ2-7
v_gene: TRBV7-8
CDR3aa: ASSLGGDEQY

len: 11
j_gene: TRBJ1-2
v_gene: TRBV28
CDR3aa: ASSEAALSGYT

len: 12
j_gene: TRBJ2-1
v_gene: TRBV5-1
CDR3aa: ASSGTGGGVEQF

len: 12
j_gene: TRBJ2-2
v_gene: TRBV19
CDR3aa: ASTKGHSTGELF

len: 12
j_gene: TRBJ1-6
v_gene: TRBV27
CDR3aa: ASSPGQMNSPLH

len: 14
j_gene: TRBJ1-2
v_gene: TRBV19
CDR3aa: ASSMLNREGNYGYT

len: 13
j_gene: TRBJ2-6
v_gene: TRBV7-9
CDR3aa: ASSPVSSGANVLT

len: 13
j_gene: TRBJ2-3
v_gene: TRBV5-1
CDR3aa: ASSYRRPVPDTQY

len: 12
j_gene: TRBJ2-7
v_gene: TRBV19
CDR3aa: ASSRTGHRDEQY

len: 12
j_gene: TRBJ2-7
v_gene: TRBV5-1
CDR3aa: ASFPGQGTDEQY

len: 11
j_gene: TRBJ1-6
v_gene: TRBV6-5
CDR3aa: ASSAQGNSPLH

len: 13
j_gene: TRBJ2-7
v_gene: TRBV4-3
CDR3aa: ASSQEIPDSYEQY

len: 13
j_gene: TRBJ1-1
v_gene: TRBV27
CDR3aa: ASSLSGTGVTEAF

len: 17
j_gene: TRBJ2-1
v_gene: TRBV4-3
CDR3aa: ASSQHSGTSGGDNNEQF

len: 10
j_gene: TRBJ2-1
v_gene: TRBV10-2
CDR3aa: ASSEAGGEQF

len: 11
j_gene: TRBJ2-2
v_gene: TRBV7-9
CDR3aa: ASSPANTGELF

len: 13
j_gene: TRBJ2-3
v_gene: TRBV5-1
CDR3aa: ASSLRMMRTDTQY

len: 17
j_gene: TRBJ2-2
v_gene: TRBV7-9
CDR3aa: ASSLARQAGGLDTGELF

len: 13
j_gene: TRBJ2-3
v_gene: TRBV5-1
CDR3aa: ASSLGGLAGDTQY

len: 9
j_gene: TRBJ1-1
v_gene: TRBV19
CDR3aa: ASRSRQGAF

len: 18
j_gene: TRBJ2-2
v_gene: TRBV4-2
CDR3aa: ASSQGKYQPLTGDTGELF

len: 14
j_gene: TRBJ2-5
v_gene: TRBV6-5
CDR3aa: ASSWRLAGQQETQY

len: 14
j_gene: TRBJ2-1
v_gene: TRBV4-3
CDR3aa: ASSQEGSGGYNEQF

len: 14
j_gene: TRBJ2-1
v_gene: TRBV7-9
CDR3aa: ASSLTPAGRGNEQF

len: 13
j_gene: TRBJ1-4
v_gene: TRBV7-9
CDR3aa: ASSPDRVANEKLF

len: 13
j_gene: TRBJ2-7
v_gene: TRBV9
CDR3aa: ASSEGTNPSYEQY

len: 12
j_gene: TRBJ2-7
v_gene: TRBV5-1
CDR3aa: ASSRPGTGSEQY

len: 14
j_gene: TRBJ2-6
v_gene: TRBV7-9
CDR3aa: ASSQLGTTGANVLT

len: 18
j_gene: TRBJ2-5
v_gene: TRBV4-1
CDR3aa: ASSLAAGVNSGTEQETQY

len: 13
j_gene: TRBJ2-5
v_gene: TRBV9
CDR3aa: ASSAAGGGQETQY

len: 11
j_gene: TRBJ1-2
v_gene: TRBV11-2
CDR3aa: ASSPGGSFGYT

len: 15
j_gene: TRBJ2-7
v_gene: TRBV11-1
CDR3aa: ASSLFRGDRPTYEQY

len: 16
j_gene: TRBJ1-1
v_gene: TRBV18
CDR3aa: ASQQGRITQGMNTEAF